This TCR beta chain derives from a study of Graves' ophthalmopathy and Graves' hyperthyroidism. The study, taken as a whole, reports: Most expanded clonotypes in thyroid above 0.001 frequency also showed up in blood.

This CDR3 is 12 amino acids long. Germline assignment: CDR1 MNHEY and CDR2 SVGAGI. V was cut by 5 bases and J by 2 bases, with 6 bases left in between. RNA transcripts were the template, and TCR beta CDR3 regions were amplified from them. HTBI primers primed a first-round RT-PCR, and a second-round multiplex PCR followed. Using its own MiXCR run on the multiplex PCR reads, TCRdb lists one record per CDR3 protein. Found here are almost 750,000 distinct CDR3 sequences, 35% to 50% of them singletons; the top ten hold roughly 45%. With respect to this clonotype: Its antigen is not identified.

Under 3 months in duration, the ophthalmopathy in affected donors had moderate-to-severe activity, CAS ≥3 and NOSPECS ≥4. Sequencing was done on a sample of peripheral blood. This chain links TRBV6-5 with TRBJ1-2; D uncertain. The TCR originated in an adult man with Graves' ophthalmopathy. The CDR3 DNA is TGTGCCAGCAGTCCCGTGAACTATGGCTACACCTTC. Translating gives CASSPVNYGYTF.